This TCR beta chain was identified in a study of T-cell reconstitution after alpha-beta-depleted transplantation in children. The V gene's germline CDR1 is LNHNV and CDR2 YYDKDF (reference sequence). This CDR3 contains 15 residues. Trimming removed 0 bases at V and 0 bases at J, with 9 bases between. Unique molecular identifiers featured in how the TCRbeta library was prepared. One entry per CDR3 protein, called by TCRdb with MiXCR from the PCR reads. The table shows 550,000 to 600,000 distinct CDR3 sequences, with about 21% occurring only once. Concerning this clonotype: Its target is unknown.

Study findings and constraints: Where some patients showed high TCRbeta diversity at day 60, it came from recipient T cells and thymic progenitors that had survived. Expanded graft clones numbering several hundred reportedly gave rise to alpha-beta T cells about two months after transplant. Newly generated T cells supplied most T-cell counts and diversity one year post-transplant.

The V and J genes are TRBV15 and TRBJ2-7; no clear D. The sequencing here drew on PBMCs, mostly from graft donor cells, taken 360 days after TCRalphabeta/CD19-depleted stem cell transplant. The clonotype originates from a boy in the first two years of life who had a stem cell transplant for acute myeloid leukemia, so the T cells may come from the graft donor. CDR3 in amino acids: CATSRDQVASYEQYF. CDR3 in DNA: TGTGCCACCAGCAGAGATCAAGTAGCCTCCTACGAGCAGTACTTC.